One and the same sample provided the 18 T cell receptor beta chains below, sequenced in a study of T cell responses to AZD1222 COVID-19 vaccine. Sequencing was performed with immunoSEQ multiplex PCR; in TCRdb, only in-frame clones are kept and a portion is missing. The sample records roughly 100,000 clones, more than 85% being singletons. The sequencing here drew on peripheral blood, taken on day 0 of AZD1222 vaccination. These receptors came from an adult in good health.

This clone was seen only once. This chain joins TRBV5-6 and TRBJ2-2; 7 positions agree with TRBD1. V was pared by 3 bases and J by 4 bases, with 12 bases of the junction left unmatched. Germline values: CDR1 SGHDT, CDR2 YYEEEE. The CDR3 length is 17 residues. CDR3 residues: CASSYPTGAWGTGELFF. CDR3 nucleotide sequence: TGTGCCAGCAGCTATCCAACAGGGGCATGGGGCACCGGGGAGCTGTTTTTT. The full variable domain, rest sourced from reference TRBV5-6 and TRBJ2-2, is DAGVTQSPTHLIKTRGQQVTLRCSPKSGHDTVSWYQQALGQGPQFIFQYYEEEERQRGNFPDRFSGHQFPNYSSELNVNALLLGDSALYLCASSYPTGAWGTGELFFGEGSRLTVL.

V is TRBV20-1 and J is TRBJ1-2, with D unclear. The CDR3 runs to 11 residues. In germline, CDR1 is DFQATT, CDR2 SNEGSKA (reference sequence). Trimming took 0 bases from V and 8 from J, leaving 7 bases between them. CDR3 loop: CSARDTGGYTF. CDR3 sequence (DNA): TGCAGTGCTAGAGATACGGGGGGCTACACCTTC.

V usage is TRBV7-8 and J usage is TRBJ2-5; D gene ambiguous. Germline V gene lookup returns CDR1 SGHVS and CDR2 FQNEAQ. This CDR3 has 12 amino acids. V gave up 3 bases and J gave up 9 bases, with 11 bases separating them. The CDR3 DNA reads as TGTGCCAGCAGCTTCCCTGAGCTGGCCCAGTACTTC. Translated: CASSFPELAQYF.

The V call is TRBV5-1, the J call TRBJ2-3; D is unclear. CDR3 size: 16 residues. Per germline, CDR1 SGHRS and CDR2 YFSETQ. Trimming left V 2 bases short and J 3 bases short, with 16 bases between. CDR3 nucleotides: TGCGCCAGCAGCTTAAGTTGGGCAGGTACAACAGATACGCAGTATTTT. The encoded protein is CASSLSWAGTTDTQYF.

The chain uses TRBV28 and TRBJ2-7, with TRBD1 identical over 8 bases. CDR3 length: 15 amino acids. V lost 2 bases, J lost 6 bases, and 9 bases stayed unmatched. The germline gives CDR1 MDHEN, CDR2 SYDVKM. Written as DNA, the CDR3 is TGTGCCAGCAGTTTAACTAGACAGGGGTTCCGCGAGCAGTACTTC. It specifies CASSLTRQGFREQYF.

This chain connects TRBV9 to TRBJ1-4; TRBD1 aligns across 9 bases. CDR3 length: 14 amino acids. CDR1 and CDR2 from the germline V gene are SGDLS and YYNGEE. Germline trimming cut 3 bases from V and 8 bases from J; bases unmatched to any gene: 5. CDR3: CASSGHRGLEKLFF. CDR3 DNA sequence: TGTGCCAGCAGCGGACACAGGGGGCTCGAAAAACTGTTTTTT. Complete variable domain (other parts from reference TRBV9 and TRBJ1-4): DSGVTQTPKHLITATGQRVTLRCSPRSGDLSVYWYQQSLDQGLQFLIQYYNGEERAKGNILERFSAQQFPDLHSELNLSSLELGDSALYFCASSGHRGLEKLFFGSGTQLSVL.

The chain links TRBV10-1 to TRBJ1-4, with 7 bases aligning to TRBD1. CDR1 and CDR2 from the germline V gene are WNHNN and SYGVQD (reference sequence). V lost 6 bases to trimming and J lost 7 bases; unmatched junction nucleotides: 8. This CDR3 region has 14 residues. CDR3 DNA sequence: TGCGCCAGCAGAAAAGGGGGCACGGGTGAAAAACTGTTTTTT. Translation gives CASRKGGTGEKLFF.

The CDR3 loop reads CSVSVPGGSKLFF. The CDR3 region has the DNA TGCAGCGTTTCTGTTCCCGGGGGCAGTAAACTGTTTTTT. The chain couples TRBV29-1 to TRBJ1-4, with D possibly matching TRBD1 (6 bases). V lost 5 bases to trimming and J lost 11 bases, with 18 bases between them. The germline V gene has CDR1 SQVTM and CDR2 ANQGSEA. The CDR3 runs 13 residues. The entire variable domain, with the rest obtained from reference TRBV29-1 and TRBJ1-4, is as follows: SAVISQKPSRDICQRGTSLTIQCQVDSQVTMMFWYRQQPGQSLTLIATANQGSEATYESGFVIDKFPISRPNLTFSTLTVSNMSPEDSSIYLCSVSVPGGSKLFFGSGTQLSVL.

This chain connects TRBV6-5 to TRBJ1-4; possible D gene TRBD1, 6 bases. The CDR3 length is 14 residues. The V gene lost 6 bases and the J gene lost 4 bases, with 12 bases spanning the gap. CDR1 is MNHEY and CDR2 is SVGAGI in the germline V gene. As DNA, the CDR3 is TGTGCCAGCAGAACCAGGGGAGATAATGAAAAACTGTTTTTT. Its protein product is CASRTRGDNEKLFF.

The chain recombines TRBV28 with TRBJ2-7; D possibly corresponds to TRBD1 (6 bases). CDR3 length equals 13 residues. CDR1 is MDHEN and CDR2 is SYDVKM in the germline V gene. The V gene lost 4 bases and the J gene lost 3 bases, with 10 bases spanning the gap. The CDR3 region has the DNA TGTGCCAGCAGTTGGGCAGGGGACTACGAGCAGTACTTC. Translating gives CASSWAGDYEQYF.

The chain carries TRBV10-3 and TRBJ1-1; D is possibly TRBD1 (5 bases). The CDR3 has 16 residues. Germline lookup yields CDR1 ENHRY and CDR2 SYGVKD. Trimming took 2 bases from V and 6 from J, leaving 19 bases between them. CDR3 in DNA: TGTGCCATCAGTGAGCACGGGGCTCGGCTAATCCCTGAAGCTTTCTTT. As protein: CAISEHGARLIPEAFF.

This sequence joins TRBV7-9 and TRBJ2-1, with 11 nucleotides matching TRBD2. The CDR3 extends over 14 amino acids. After removal of 9 bases from V and 8 bases from J, the junction contained 9 bases not matched to a gene. Germline V gene lookup returns CDR1 SEHNR and CDR2 FQNEAQ (reference sequence). The CDR3 region has the DNA TGTGCCAGTGAGCTAGCGGGAGGTTCTTATGAGCAGTTCTTC. Protein sequence: CASELAGGSYEQFF.

This clone has only one observation. The gene calls are TRBV6-5 and TRBJ2-1; 10 bases are shared with TRBD1. J was trimmed by 8 bases and V by 6 bases; bases with no gene match: 7. From germline, CDR1 is MNHEY and CDR2 SVGAGI. The CDR3 totals 14 residues. This CDR3 reads CASSRKDRGHEQFF. In nucleotides, the CDR3 is TGTGCCAGCAGCCGAAAAGACAGGGGGCATGAGCAGTTCTTC.

The CDR3 DNA is TGTGCCTGGGAGCCTAACTATGGCTACACCTTC. Encoded protein: CAWEPNYGYTF. This sequence joins TRBV30 and TRBJ1-2; D is ambiguous. Trimming shortened V by 5 bases and J by 0 bases, and 4 bases separated the two germline ends. CDR1 and CDR2 (germline): GTSNPN, SVGIG (reference sequence). CDR3 length: 11 residues.

The CDR3 DNA follows: TGTGCCAGCAGCCCCCGTGGGAGCACAGATACGCAGTATTTT. Encoded protein: CASSPRGSTDTQYF. The chain joins TRBV9 to TRBJ2-3; no clear D. CDR3 length: 14 amino acids. Trimming removed 4 bases at V and 0 bases at J, with 9 bases between. Looked up from germline, CDR1 is SGDLS and CDR2 is YYNGEE.

V gene TRBV27 combines with J gene TRBJ1-6; tentative D call: TRBD1 (6 bases). The germline CDR1 and CDR2 sequences are MNHEY and SMNVEV (reference sequence). The V gene lost 5 bases and the J gene lost 9 bases, with 11 bases spanning the gap. The CDR3 is 13 residues long. CDR3 residues: CASSREGGSPLHF. The CDR3 DNA sequence: TGTGCCAGCAGTCGGGAGGGGGGTTCACCCCTCCACTTT.

The genes are TRBV5-6 and TRBJ1-5, with a weak D call TRBD1 (5 bases). The CDR3 spans 13 residues. Germline-derived CDR1 and CDR2 are SGHDT and YYEEEE. Trimming stripped 3 bases from V and 10 bases from J, with 14 bases between. CDR3 DNA sequence: TGTGCCAGCAGCTCTAAAACAGGTTCACCCCAGCATTTT. Translated, it gives CASSSKTGSPQHF.

This chain uses TRBV7-2 with TRBJ2-3; 10 bases agree with TRBD1. Germline V gives CDR1 SGHTA, CDR2 FQGNSA. This CDR3 region has 16 residues. Trimming removed 5 bases from V and 3 bases from J; junction bases left unmatched: 8. CDR3 in amino acids: CASSTRQGARTDTQYF. The CDR3 coding sequence is TGTGCCAGCAGCACCCGACAGGGGGCAAGGACAGATACGCAGTATTTT.